The 10 T cell receptor beta chains reported below all come from one sample, sequenced in a study of CD8 T cells in Susac syndrome. Roughly 0.45 to 1 ug RNA was reverse transcribed with random hexamers. TCRdb fed the immunoSEQ multiplex PCR reads into MiXCR, producing one record per CDR3 protein. Of over 130,000 distinct CDR3 sequences listed, more than 85% were seen once; the top ten hold more than 0.14%. Specimen: CD4+ T cells from PBMCs. These receptor sequences come from a human donor with Susac syndrome.

The chain recombines TRBV14 with TRBJ1-1; 9 positions match TRBD1. The junction had 7 bases not matched to a gene; V was cut back by 6 bases and J by 2 bases. In germline, CDR1 is SGHDN, CDR2 FVKESK. The CDR3 length is 15 residues. CDR3 amino acids: CASRPRTGANTEAFF. The CDR3 DNA reads as TGTGCCAGCAGGCCAAGGACAGGGGCAAACACTGAAGCTTTCTTT.

This sequence joins TRBV12-3 or TRBV12-4 and TRBJ1-5, with D tentatively TRBD1 (5 bases). CDR3 length: 14 amino acids. V lost 3 bases, J lost 7 bases, and 13 bases lay in between. The CDR3 sequence is CASSFNGGRQPQHF. As DNA, the CDR3 is TGTGCCAGCAGTTTCAACGGGGGACGCCAGCCCCAGCATTTT.

The chain uses TRBV9 and TRBJ2-1; D may be TRBD2 (6 bases). The CDR3 consists of 17 residues. The V gene lost 0 bases and the J gene lost 5 bases, with 18 bases spanning the gap. Germline V gene data show CDR1 as SGDLS and CDR2 as YYNGEE. CDR3 sequence (DNA): TGTGCCAGCAGCGTAGCAATAGCGGAATTCCGTGACAATGAGCAGTTCTTC. Residues: CASSVAIAEFRDNEQFF.

The V and J genes are TRBV7-9 and TRBJ2-1, with 13 nucleotides matching TRBD2. The germline V gene encodes CDR1 SEHNR and CDR2 FQNEAQ (reference sequence). V trimming: 5 bases; J trimming: 5 bases; junction bases outside the gene matches: 3. The CDR3 has 15 residues. In nucleotides, the CDR3 is TGTGCCAGCAGCCGACTAGCGGGAGGCAACAATGAGCAGTTCTTC. It is translated as CASSRLAGGNNEQFF. The variable domain in full, completed from reference TRBV7-9 and TRBJ2-1, reads DTGVSQNPRHKITKRGQNVTFRCDPISEHNRLYWYRQTLGQGPEFLTYFQNEAQLEKSRLLSDRFSAERPKGSFSTLEIQRTEQGDSAMYLCASSRLAGGNNEQFFGPGTRLTVL.

The V gene is TRBV29-1, the J gene TRBJ2-7; D perhaps matches TRBD2 (7 bases). Germline V gene lookup returns CDR1 SQVTM and CDR2 ANQGSEA. V was trimmed by 7 bases and J by 1 base, leaving 17 bases between them. The CDR3 consists of 14 residues. This CDR3 is CSGIQGRGSYEQYF. In DNA form, the CDR3 reads TGCAGCGGAATCCAGGGGAGGGGGTCCTACGAGCAGTACTTC.

This chain links TRBV19 with TRBJ2-3; D is uncertain. CDR1 is LNHDA and CDR2 is SQIVND in the germline V gene (reference sequence). The CDR3 has 13 residues. V dropped 1 base and J dropped 6 bases, with 8 bases sitting between them. DNA for the CDR3: TGTGCCAGTAGTATAGGGACGGCGGATACGCAGTATTTT. Protein product: CASSIGTADTQYF. Using reference TRBV19 and TRBJ2-3 for the parts outside the CDR3, the full variable domain is DGGITQSPKYLFRKEGQNVTLSCEQNLNHDAMYWYRQDPGQGLRLIYYSQIVNDFQKGDIAEGYSVSREKKESFPLTVTSAQKNPTAFYLCASSIGTADTQYFGPGTRLTVL.

The chain uses TRBV5-1 and TRBJ1-2; TRBD1 is a possible D gene (6 bases). V was shortened by 0 bases and J by 0 bases, with 12 bases between the two germline ends. Germline V CDR1 and CDR2: SGHRS, YFSETQ. This CDR3 spans 16 amino acids. This CDR3 reads CASSLVPTGSNYGYTF. In DNA form, the CDR3 reads TGCGCCAGCAGCTTGGTCCCGACAGGATCTAACTATGGCTACACCTTC. Complete variable domain (other parts from reference TRBV5-1 and TRBJ1-2): KAGVTQTPRYLIKTRGQQVTLSCSPISGHRSVSWYQQTPGQGLQFLFEYFSETQRNKGNFPGRFSGRQFSNSRSEMNVSTLELGDSALYLCASSLVPTGSNYGYTFGSGTRLTVV.

V is TRBV29-1 and J is TRBJ2-5; D ambiguous. CDR3 length equals 12 residues. Trimming left V 3 bases short and J 7 bases short, with 12 bases between. CDR1 is SQVTM and CDR2 is ANQGSEA in the germline V gene. CDR3 bases: TGCAGCGTTGACCAGAGAGGTGGGACCCAGTACTTC. Its translation is CSVDQRGGTQYF.

The rearrangement joins TRBV10-2 to TRBJ1-5, with D maybe TRBD1 (5 bases). Germline V gene data show CDR1 as WSHSY and CDR2 as SAAADI. The length of the CDR3 is 13 residues. Trimming shortened V by 6 bases and J by 0 bases, and 6 bases separated the two germline ends. The CDR3 here is CASRGGSNQPQHF. Here the CDR3 DNA reads TGCGCCAGCAGGGGGGGTAGCAATCAGCCCCAGCATTTT.

This clonotype was counted only a few times. In DNA form, the CDR3 reads TGTGCCAGCAGTCGGACAGGTGGTAATCAGCCCCAGCATTTT. Its translation is CASSRTGGNQPQHF. V is TRBV12-3 or TRBV12-4 and J is TRBJ1-5; TRBD1 matches at 7 bases. With V trimmed by 5 bases and J by 4 bases, 5 bases remained unmatched. CDR3 length equals 14 residues.